The 28 T cell receptor beta chains listed next were all sequenced from one sample in a study of blood T cell repertoires in COVID-19. Method: immunoSEQ multiplex PCR; TCRdb's copy keeps in-frame clones and lacks some. The data contain fewer than 200,000 clones, 78% of them singletons. The sample taken for sequencing was PBMCs or T cells enriched from blood (not recorded which). Receptors originate from a woman aged 45-65 years who had recovered from COVID-19.

V is TRBV21-1 and J is TRBJ1-3; the DNA was not used to check the table's D call, TRBD1. TRBV21-1 is annotated as a pseudogene. The CDR3 is 13 amino acids. CDR3 protein: CASPHRVGNTIYF. The CDR3 coding sequence is TGTGCCAGCCCCCACAGGGTCGGAAACACCATATATTTT.

The rearrangement links TRBV27 to TRBJ1-1, with 10 bases identical to TRBD1. The CDR3 spans 18 residues. Trimming cost V 6 bases and J 0 bases; bases outside gene matches: 13. Germline values: CDR1 MNHEY, CDR2 SMNVEV (reference sequence). The CDR3 reads CASRKAGTGVFMNTEAFF. The CDR3 DNA sequence: TGTGCCAGCAGAAAAGCTGGGACAGGGGTTTTCATGAACACTGAAGCTTTCTTT.

There are a few counts of this clone. This chain uses TRBV30 with TRBJ1-2; D is ambiguous. This CDR3 has 15 residues. Germline-derived CDR1 and CDR2 are GTSNPN and SVGIG (reference sequence). The V end lost 0 bases, the J end lost 2 bases, and 13 bases lay between the germline ends. CDR3 nucleotides: TGTGCCTGGAGTGTAAGTTACCAAAGCAACTATGGCTACACCTTC. Translation: CAWSVSYQSNYGYTF.

The chain recombines TRBV6-1 with TRBJ2-3; D is perhaps TRBD2 (6 bases). V lost 3 bases, J lost 0 bases, and 10 bases lay in between. The CDR3 is 15 amino acids. CDR1 and CDR2 (germline): MNHNS, SASEGT. CDR3 sequence reads: CASSERRGSTDTQYF. The CDR3 region has the DNA TGTGCCAGCAGTGAGCGGCGGGGTAGCACAGATACGCAGTATTTT.

J is TRBJ2-7 and V is TRBV6-5; the D gene is possibly TRBD2 (5 bases). CDR1 is MNHEY, CDR2 SVGAGI, per germline. Trimming took 2 bases from V and 0 from J, leaving 11 bases between them. CDR3 length: 15 residues. CDR3 nucleotides: TGTGCCAGCAGTTACCGTCCTGGGAGCTCCTACGAGCAGTACTTC. It encodes CASSYRPGSSYEQYF.

V and J are TRBV24-1 and TRBJ2-7; D perhaps matches TRBD1 (6 bases). Between the trimmed V and J ends, which lost 4 bases and 3 bases, there was a span of 9 bases. CDR3 length: 13 residues. Germline V CDR1 and CDR2: KGHDR, SFDVKD. The CDR3 sequence: CATSDNRDYEQYF. CDR3 bases: TGTGCCACCAGTGACAACAGGGACTACGAGCAGTACTTC.

The CDR3 sequence: CASSLNGQGAFEQYF. The CDR3 bases are TGCGCCAGCAGCTTGAACGGACAGGGTGCGTTTGAGCAGTACTTC. The gene calls are TRBV5-1 and TRBJ2-7; 8 bases fit TRBD1. Unmatched junction bases numbered 10, after V lost 1 base and J lost 7 bases. CDR3 size: 15 residues. Germline values: CDR1 SGHRS, CDR2 YFSETQ.

This sequence joins TRBV5-6 and TRBJ2-7; 9 positions agree with TRBD1. The junction had 2 bases not matched to a gene; V was cut back by 4 bases and J by 0 bases. The CDR3 is 14 amino acids. Germline V gives CDR1 SGHDT, CDR2 YYEEEE. The CDR3 nucleotides read TGTGCCAGCAGCGACAGGGGGAGCTCCTACGAGCAGTACTTC. It translates to CASSDRGSSYEQYF.

V usage is TRBV11-2 and J usage is TRBJ2-5, with 13 bases fitting TRBD2. Germline CDR1 reads SGHAT; CDR2 reads FQNNGV. CDR3 length equals 16 residues. V shed 5 bases, J shed 5 bases, and the junction held 8 bases outside the gene matches. In DNA, the CDR3 is TGTGCCAGCAGCGAAGCACTAGCGGGAGGGCTTGAGACCCAGTACTTC. This gives the protein CASSEALAGGLETQYF.

The V gene is TRBV5-5, the J gene TRBJ1-2, with D hard to call. V was pared by 0 bases and J by 1 base, with 10 bases between. This CDR3 has 15 residues. Germline CDR1 is SGHKS and CDR2 is YYEKEE (reference sequence). The CDR3 nucleotides are TGTGCCAGCAGCTTGGCCAACAACATTAACTATGGCTACACCTTC. Translating it yields CASSLANNINYGYTF. Together with reference TRBV5-5 and TRBJ1-2, the CDR3 gives the full variable domain: DAGVTQSPTHLIKTRGQQVTLRCSPISGHKSVSWYQQVLGQGPQFIFQYYEKEERGRGNFPDRFSARQFPNYSSELNVNALLLGDSALYLCASSLANNINYGYTFGSGTRLTVV.

The CDR3 nucleotides read TGTGCCAGCACCCTTGGGGGGGCCGACAAGCAGTACTTC. Translated, it gives CASTLGGADKQYF. This chain links TRBV7-2 with TRBJ2-7, with D possibly being TRBD2 (7 bases). Trimming removed 7 bases from V and 8 bases from J, with 18 bases in between. Germline CDR1 reads SGHTA; CDR2 reads FQGNSA. The CDR3 is 13 residues long.

The chain carries TRBV6-5 and TRBJ1-5; 10 bases align to TRBD1. This CDR3 comprises 15 residues. Unmatched junction bases numbered 8, after V lost 6 bases and J lost 6 bases. Germline V CDR1 and CDR2: MNHEY, SVGAGI. This CDR3 is CASSMGQGIGQPQHF. DNA for the CDR3: TGTGCCAGCAGCATGGGACAGGGGATAGGTCAGCCCCAGCATTTT.

In this sample, this clone turned up once. This chain connects TRBV6-2 or TRBV6-3 to TRBJ2-3; a weak D match, TRBD2 (6 bases). Trimming took 2 bases from V and 13 from J, leaving 16 bases between them. In germline, CDR1 is MNHEY, CDR2 SVGEGT. The CDR3 is 13 amino acids. This CDR3 is CASSYPGREREYF. The CDR3 DNA sequence: TGTGCCAGCAGTTACCCCGGACGGGAGAGGGAGTATTTT.

In its sample, this clone was seen many times. The CDR3 DNA is TGTGCCAGCAGTGGCCGGGACAGGGGCGGGTTAGGAGGCTACACCTTC. This translates into CASSGRDRGGLGGYTF. The gene calls are TRBV2 and TRBJ1-2; 10 nucleotides agree with TRBD1. Germline V lookup: CDR1 SNHLY, CDR2 FYNNEI. The CDR3 has 16 residues. V shed 4 bases, J shed 8 bases, and the junction held 13 bases outside the gene matches.

V is TRBV4-3 and J is TRBJ1-2; D remains ambiguous. With 4 bases removed from V and 4 bases from J, the gap between germline ends came to 10 bases. The germline gives CDR1 LGHNA, CDR2 YSLEER. The CDR3 runs to 13 residues. CDR3 nucleotides: TGCGCCAGCAGCCCCGGCGGACTCTATGGCTACACCTTC. It codes for CASSPGGLYGYTF.

V is TRBV28 and J is TRBJ1-4, with TRBD1 matching over 7 bases. Germline V CDR1 and CDR2: MDHEN, SYDVKM. V lost 2 bases, J lost 8 bases, and 5 bases stayed unmatched. This CDR3 region has 14 residues. The CDR3 sequence: CASSLQGVEEKLFF. The CDR3 DNA sequence: TGTGCCAGCAGTTTACAGGGGGTCGAAGAAAAACTGTTTTTT.

The chain uses TRBV7-2 and TRBJ2-7, with 9 bases identical to TRBD2. V lost 5 bases, J lost 0 bases, and 5 bases stayed unmatched. The germline gives CDR1 SGHTA, CDR2 FQGNSA. CDR3 length: 15 residues. Here the CDR3 reads CASSLTSGLSYEQYF. CDR3 DNA: TGTGCCAGCAGCCTCACTAGCGGGCTCTCCTACGAGCAGTACTTC.

The chain is built from TRBV11-2 and TRBJ1-2, with a possible D match to TRBD1 (5 bases). Germline-derived CDR1 and CDR2 are SGHAT and FQNNGV. Trimming took off 0 bases at V and 4 bases at J, with 9 bases between the two ends. The CDR3 consists of 14 residues. CDR3 sequence (DNA): TGTGCCAGCAGCTTAGAGTCAGGGTCCTATGGCTACACCTTC. Protein sequence: CASSLESGSYGYTF.

The chain carries TRBV27 and TRBJ2-3; D not resolved. The germline CDR1 and CDR2 sequences are MNHEY and SMNVEV (reference sequence). Trimming left V 5 bases short and J 4 bases short, with 4 bases between. This CDR3 spans 11 amino acids. The CDR3 spells CASSVADTQYF. The CDR3 DNA sequence: TGTGCCAGCAGTGTCGCAGATACGCAGTATTTT.

V gene TRBV18 combines with J gene TRBJ2-2; a possible D gene is TRBD1 (5 bases). V shed 1 base and J shed 0 bases, with 15 bases lying between them. Germline CDR1 KGHSH, CDR2 LQKENI. The CDR3 covers 18 residues. CDR3 DNA: TGTGCCAGCTCACCACGGGCCTCCCAGGGTCCGAACACCGGGGAGCTGTTTTTT. This gives the protein CASSPRASQGPNTGELFF.

The chain joins TRBV14 to TRBJ2-7; D not certain. This CDR3 contains 13 residues. The V end was cut by 6 bases, the J end by 2 bases, with 11 bases between. Germline-derived CDR1 and CDR2 are SGHDN and FVKESK. The CDR3 coding sequence is TGTGCCAGCAGTCTCACAGTGACCTACGAGCAGTACTTC. Its translation is CASSLTVTYEQYF.

In this sample, this clone turned up a few times. The V gene is TRBV15, the J gene TRBJ2-3; TRBD2 might be the D (6 bases). Trimming cost V 1 base and J 9 bases, with 11 bases left between them. The CDR3 runs to 13 residues. Germline CDR1 and CDR2: LNHNV and YYDKDF (reference sequence). CDR3 loop: CATSRVGLLTQYF. For the CDR3, the DNA is TGTGCCACCAGCAGAGTGGGACTTTTAACGCAGTATTTT.

The genes are TRBV5-1 and TRBJ1-1, with 7 positions matching TRBD1. The length of the CDR3 is 14 residues. The ends lost 4 bases at V and 1 base at J; junction bases unmatched: 4. Germline lookup yields CDR1 SGHRS and CDR2 YFSETQ. CDR3 nucleotides: TGCGCCAGCAGCGACGGGACAGCGAACACTGAAGCTTTCTTT. Amino acid sequence: CASSDGTANTEAFF.

The V call is TRBV9, the J call TRBJ1-6, with 8 positions matching TRBD1. The CDR3 sequence is 14 residues long. Unmatched junction bases numbered 3, after V lost 3 bases and J lost 7 bases. CDR1 is SGDLS, CDR2 YYNGEE, per germline. The CDR3 loop is CASSGQGQNSPLHF. For the CDR3, the DNA is TGTGCCAGCAGCGGACAGGGGCAGAATTCACCCCTCCACTTT.

The chain is built from TRBV6-5 and TRBJ2-7; 10 bases are shared with TRBD2. Germline V gene data show CDR1 as MNHEY and CDR2 as SVGAGI. The CDR3 consists of 14 residues. Germline trimming cut 5 bases from V and 6 bases from J; bases unmatched to any gene: 7. The CDR3 DNA reads TGTGCCAGCAGTAAGCGGGAGGGCCAAATCGAGCAGTACTTC. Translating gives CASSKREGQIEQYF.

The V and J genes are TRBV5-4 and TRBJ2-2, with 7 nucleotides matching TRBD2. Germline V gives CDR1 SGHNT, CDR2 YYREEE (reference sequence). The CDR3 contains 16 residues. Unmatched junction bases numbered 7, after V lost 4 bases and J lost 1 base. The CDR3 loop reads CASSRLPSGNTGELFF. For the CDR3, the DNA is TGTGCCAGCAGCCGACTGCCTAGCGGGAACACCGGGGAGCTGTTTTTT.

The rearrangement joins TRBV18 to TRBJ2-7, with D hard to call. Trimming cost V 3 bases and J 0 bases, with 12 bases left between them. The germline CDR1 and CDR2 sequences are KGHSH and LQKENI. The CDR3 has 15 amino acids. Here the CDR3 reads CASSPISASSYEQYF. In nucleotides, the CDR3 is TGTGCCAGCTCACCGATCAGTGCTAGCTCCTACGAGCAGTACTTC.

The chain uses TRBV6-1 and TRBJ2-1; 8 bases agree with TRBD2. CDR1 MNHNS and CDR2 SASEGT come from the germline V gene. With V trimmed by 4 bases and J by 0 bases, 8 bases remained unmatched. The CDR3 consists of 17 residues. This CDR3 is CASSGPLREGSYNEQFF. In nucleotides, the CDR3 is TGTGCCAGCAGTGGTCCATTACGGGAGGGCTCCTACAATGAGCAGTTCTTC.